The 27 T cell receptor beta chains reported below all come from one sample, sequenced in a study of blood T cell repertoires in COVID-19. Measured with immunoSEQ multiplex PCR; TCRdb has only the in-frame clones, and not every one. The sample comprises under 150,000 clones, 85% to 90% of which are singletons, and approximately 1.5% rests with the top ten. Sequencing was carried out using peripheral blood. The receptor set was obtained from a human donor in a cohort sampled during active COVID-19.

The V gene is TRBV2, the J gene TRBJ2-4; 8 bases fit TRBD1. Per germline, CDR1 SNHLY and CDR2 FYNNEI. This CDR3 spans 13 amino acids. The junction had 9 bases not matched to a gene; V was cut back by 8 bases and J by 9 bases. CDR3 nucleotide sequence: TGTGCCAGCGCCGGACAGGGCAACGGCATTCAGTACTTC. The encoded protein is CASAGQGNGIQYF.

The J gene is TRBJ2-1, the V gene TRBV5-5; TRBD2 might be the D (5 bases). The V gene's germline CDR1 is SGHKS and CDR2 YYEKEE (reference sequence). V lost 2 bases and J lost 9, with 9 bases in between. The CDR3 contains 12 residues. This chain's CDR3 is CASSFSEGEQFF. CDR3 nucleotides: TGTGCCAGCAGCTTTAGCGAGGGTGAGCAGTTCTTC.

The V and J genes are TRBV9 and TRBJ1-5; maybe TRBD1 (5 bases). V lost 1 base, J lost 5 bases, and 7 bases lay in between. Germline CDR1 is SGDLS and CDR2 is YYNGEE. This CDR3 is built from 13 residues. Written as DNA, the CDR3 is TGTGCCAGCAGCGTAACAGGAGATCAGCCCCAGCATTTT. Encoded protein: CASSVTGDQPQHF.

The J gene is TRBJ2-3, the V gene TRBV3-1 (or the pseudogene TRBV3-2); maybe TRBD2 (5 bases). CDR1 and CDR2 from the germline V gene are LGHDT and YNNKEL (reference sequence). CDR3 length: 14 residues. Between the trimmed V and J ends, which lost 3 bases and 0 bases, there was a span of 7 bases. The CDR3 is CASSQGRSTDTQYF. The CDR3 coding sequence is TGTGCCAGCAGCCAGGGGAGAAGCACAGATACGCAGTATTTT.

The gene calls are TRBV15 and TRBJ2-1, with 8 bases that match TRBD2. J lost 4 bases, V lost 0 bases, and 14 bases had no gene match. CDR1 is LNHNV and CDR2 is YYDKDF in the germline V gene (reference sequence). The CDR3 length is 19 residues. CDR3 amino acids: CATSRDLGLAGGSYNEQFF. In nucleotides, the CDR3 is TGTGCCACCAGCAGAGATCTTGGCCTCGCGGGGGGCAGTTACAATGAGCAGTTCTTC.

This chain connects TRBV29-1 to TRBJ2-3; TRBD1 agrees at 10 bases. The V gene end was trimmed by 4 bases and the J gene end by 8 bases; junction bases not matched to a gene: 6. Germline V gives CDR1 SQVTM, CDR2 ANQGSEA. The CDR3 totals 13 residues. Here the CDR3 reads CSVAPGQGSTQYF. In DNA form, the CDR3 reads TGCAGCGTTGCACCGGGACAGGGGAGTACGCAGTATTTT.

This clone was counted at least ten times. The chain recombines TRBV5-1 with TRBJ2-6; 11 nucleotides align to TRBD1. This CDR3 is 18 amino acids long. Germline CDR1 reads SGHRS; CDR2 reads YFSETQ. The J segment lost 0 bases and the V segment lost 4 bases, leaving 6 bases of the junction unmatched. As DNA, the CDR3 is TGCGCCAGCAGCCCCGGGACAGGGGGGTACTCTGGGGCCAACGTCCTGACTTTC. This translates into CASSPGTGGYSGANVLTF.

This chain connects TRBV5-1 to TRBJ1-4; unclear D gene. The germline V gene encodes CDR1 SGHRS and CDR2 YFSETQ. V was clipped by 1 base and J by 0 bases, with 10 bases between them. This CDR3 has 16 amino acids. CDR3 in amino acids: CASSLPEESTNEKLFF. CDR3 bases: TGCGCCAGCAGCTTGCCGGAGGAGTCAACTAATGAAAAACTGTTTTTT.

The rearrangement uses TRBV11-2 and TRBJ2-5, with 11 bases aligning to TRBD2. Per germline, CDR1 SGHAT and CDR2 FQNNGV. This CDR3 comprises 15 residues. Trimming at V came to 5 bases and at J to 5 bases, leaving 7 bases not matched to a gene. In nucleotides, the CDR3 is TGTGCCAGCAGCACTGGGACTAGCGGTCCTGAGACCCAGTACTTC. It codes for CASSTGTSGPETQYF.

This chain joins TRBV18 and TRBJ1-3; 9 bases are a match to TRBD1. The CDR3 is 17 amino acids. V was clipped by 1 base and J by 0 bases; unmatched bases: 4. Germline CDR1 reads KGHSH; CDR2 reads LQKENI. The CDR3 reads CASSPLGTGTSGNTIYF. The CDR3, as DNA: TGTGCCAGCTCACCACTTGGGACAGGGACCTCTGGAAACACCATATATTTT.

The chain is built from TRBV18 and TRBJ2-1, with 10 bases aligning to TRBD2. The CDR3 has 17 amino acids. Trimming took 3 bases from V and 3 from J; bases not matched to a gene: 8. The germline gives CDR1 KGHSH, CDR2 LQKENI. DNA for the CDR3: TGTGCCAGCTCACCGCAAAGGACTAGCGGATACTACAATGAGCAGTTCTTC. Translated, it gives CASSPQRTSGYYNEQFF.

This sequence joins TRBV5-8 and TRBJ2-2, with 14 bases identical to TRBD2. This CDR3 spans 16 amino acids. Unmatched junction bases numbered 5, after V lost 3 bases and J lost 7 bases. Germline V CDR1 and CDR2: SGHTS, YDEGEE. DNA of the CDR3: TGTGCCAGCAGCTCAGGGACTAGCGGGGGCTTCGGGGAGCTGTTTTTT. It yields the protein CASSSGTSGGFGELFF.

This clone was seen only once. The gene calls are TRBV27 and TRBJ2-4; 7 bases align to TRBD1. This CDR3 region has 14 residues. The germline V gene encodes CDR1 MNHEY and CDR2 SMNVEV (reference sequence). V was clipped by 6 bases and J by 8 bases; unmatched bases: 10. In DNA form, the CDR3 reads TGTGCCAGCAGCAGTACAGGGGTAGAGGACATTCAGTACTTC. This gives the protein CASSSTGVEDIQYF.

The gene calls are TRBV5-6 and TRBJ2-7; possible D gene TRBD1, 5 bases. The germline V and J ends were trimmed by 4 bases and 4 bases, with 12 bases remaining between them. Germline CDR1 and CDR2: SGHDT and YYEEEE. This CDR3 is built from 13 residues. CDR3 in DNA: TGTGCCAGCAGCAACCCGACAGCGTACGAGCAGTACTTC. Its protein is CASSNPTAYEQYF. The entire variable domain, with the rest obtained from reference TRBV5-6 and TRBJ2-7, is as follows: DAGVTQSPTHLIKTRGQQVTLRCSPKSGHDTVSWYQQALGQGPQFIFQYYEEEERQRGNFPDRFSGHQFPNYSSELNVNALLLGDSALYLCASSNPTAYEQYFGPGTRLTVT.

The V call is TRBV5-5, the J call TRBJ2-5; 7 bases line up with TRBD2. CDR3 size: 14 residues. Germline V gene data show CDR1 as SGHKS and CDR2 as YYEKEE (reference sequence). V was pared by 1 base and J by 5 bases, with 5 bases of the junction left unmatched. This CDR3 reads CASSLLREGETQYF. As DNA, the CDR3 is TGTGCCAGCAGCTTGCTGAGGGAGGGGGAGACCCAGTACTTC.

The V call is TRBV11-2, the J call TRBJ1-1, with D possibly being TRBD1 (6 bases). The germline V gene has CDR1 SGHAT and CDR2 FQNNGV. The CDR3 contains 12 residues. Trimming stripped 5 bases from V and 8 bases from J, with 12 bases between. The chain's CDR3 is CASSPQGAEAFF. For the CDR3, the DNA is TGTGCCAGCAGCCCACAGGGAGCCGAAGCTTTCTTT.

The V call is TRBV5-1, the J call TRBJ2-5; 9 bases are shared with TRBD2. Germline V gene sequence: CDR1 SGHRS, CDR2 YFSETQ. Losses at the gene ends were 3 bases for V and 3 bases for J; bases not matched to a gene: 3. This CDR3 comprises 14 residues. The CDR3 loop reads CASSSGLAEETQYF. CDR3 nucleotides: TGCGCCAGCAGCTCGGGACTAGCCGAAGAGACCCAGTACTTC.

This clone was found once. V and J are TRBV7-6 and TRBJ2-5, with D possibly TRBD2 on 6 matching bases. V was trimmed by 2 bases and J by 5 bases, leaving 15 bases between them. Germline V gene sequence: CDR1 SGHVS, CDR2 FNYEAQ. CDR3 length equals 15 residues. CDR3 residues: CASSLFGGVGETQYF. CDR3 sequence (DNA): TGTGCCAGCAGCTTATTCGGCGGGGTCGGGGAGACCCAGTACTTC. Together with reference TRBV7-6 and TRBJ2-5, the CDR3 gives the full variable domain: GAGVSQSPRYKVTKRGQDVALRCDPISGHVSLYWYRQALGQGPEFLTYFNYEAQQDKSGLPNDRFSAERPEGSISTLTIQRTEQRDSAMYRCASSLFGGVGETQYFGPGTRLLVL.

The rearrangement joins TRBV20-1 to TRBJ1-2; TRBD1 agrees at 9 bases. The CDR3 totals 16 residues. Germline trimming cut 3 bases from V and 3 bases from J; bases unmatched to any gene: 11. Per germline, CDR1 DFQATT and CDR2 SNEGSKA (reference sequence). Written as DNA, the CDR3 is TGCAGTGCTAGTGGGACGGGGGACAGGGAGGACTATGGCTACACCTTC. Translated: CSASGTGDREDYGYTF.

The rearrangement joins TRBV18 to TRBJ1-4; D is ambiguous. Between the trimmed V and J ends, which lost 4 bases and 4 bases, there was a span of 10 bases. The CDR3 spans 14 residues. Looked up from germline, CDR1 is KGHSH and CDR2 is LQKENI. The CDR3 coding sequence is TGTGCCAGCTCACGAGAAGGGAGTAATGAAAAACTGTTTTTT. It yields the protein CASSREGSNEKLFF.

V is TRBV11-2 and J is TRBJ2-2; TRBD1 matches 8 bases. Germline V gene sequence: CDR1 SGHAT, CDR2 FQNNGV. CDR3 length: 15 amino acids. Trimming at V came to 1 base and at J to 6 bases, leaving 4 bases not matched to a gene. The CDR3 nucleotides are TGTGCCAGCAGCTTAGCCAGGGGGCAGGCCGGGGAGCTGTTTTTT. Translation: CASSLARGQAGELFF.

V usage is TRBV19 and J usage is TRBJ2-1, with 7 positions matching TRBD1. Looked up from germline, CDR1 is LNHDA and CDR2 is SQIVND (reference sequence). V shed 0 bases, J shed 6 bases, and the junction held 11 bases outside the gene matches. The CDR3 has 17 residues. DNA of the CDR3: TGTGCCAGTAGTATAGATCTGTGGGACAGTTCGATCAATGAGCAGTTCTTC. Translating gives CASSIDLWDSSINEQFF.

This chain connects TRBV9 to TRBJ2-1, with D perhaps matching TRBD2 (5 bases). Looked up from germline, CDR1 is SGDLS and CDR2 is YYNGEE. The CDR3 has 13 residues. V was pared by 5 bases and J by 10 bases, with 16 bases between. The CDR3, as DNA: TGTGCCAGCAGGTGGACTCCGGAGCCGGAGCAGTTCTTC. Translation gives CASRWTPEPEQFF.

This clone was seen once. The chain joins TRBV5-4 to TRBJ2-2; D not resolved. The CDR3 extends over 15 amino acids. Trimming shortened V by 4 bases and J by 2 bases, and 12 bases separated the two germline ends. Germline V gene lookup returns CDR1 SGHNT and CDR2 YYREEE (reference sequence). The CDR3 here is CASSAAHINTGELFF. The CDR3 region has the DNA TGTGCCAGCAGCGCGGCACATATAAACACCGGGGAGCTGTTTTTT.

The chain joins TRBV5-4 to TRBJ2-7; possible D gene TRBD1, 5 bases. The V gene's germline CDR1 is SGHNT and CDR2 YYREEE (reference sequence). Trimming stripped 4 bases from V and 0 bases from J, with 8 bases between. The CDR3 is 13 amino acids. The chain's CDR3 is CASSGQGSYEQYF. In nucleotides, the CDR3 is TGTGCCAGCAGCGGACAAGGCTCCTACGAGCAGTACTTC.

This rearrangement joins TRBV10-3 to TRBJ1-1; unclear D gene. The germline V gene encodes CDR1 ENHRY and CDR2 SYGVKD. The germline V and J ends were trimmed by 4 bases and 1 base, with 4 bases remaining between them. The length of the CDR3 is 12 residues. CDR3 in amino acids: CAISGGNTEAFF. For the CDR3, the DNA is TGTGCCATCAGTGGAGGGAACACTGAAGCTTTCTTT.

The gene calls are TRBV11-2 and TRBJ2-1; TRBD2 might be the D (7 bases). Germline V CDR1 and CDR2: SGHAT, FQNNGV. The CDR3 runs to 17 residues. V gave up 0 bases and J gave up 0 bases, with 12 bases separating them. CDR3 DNA: TGTGCCAGCAGCTTAGAGAGGGGGGGGGCCTCCTACAATGAGCAGTTCTTC. This gives the protein CASSLERGGASYNEQFF.